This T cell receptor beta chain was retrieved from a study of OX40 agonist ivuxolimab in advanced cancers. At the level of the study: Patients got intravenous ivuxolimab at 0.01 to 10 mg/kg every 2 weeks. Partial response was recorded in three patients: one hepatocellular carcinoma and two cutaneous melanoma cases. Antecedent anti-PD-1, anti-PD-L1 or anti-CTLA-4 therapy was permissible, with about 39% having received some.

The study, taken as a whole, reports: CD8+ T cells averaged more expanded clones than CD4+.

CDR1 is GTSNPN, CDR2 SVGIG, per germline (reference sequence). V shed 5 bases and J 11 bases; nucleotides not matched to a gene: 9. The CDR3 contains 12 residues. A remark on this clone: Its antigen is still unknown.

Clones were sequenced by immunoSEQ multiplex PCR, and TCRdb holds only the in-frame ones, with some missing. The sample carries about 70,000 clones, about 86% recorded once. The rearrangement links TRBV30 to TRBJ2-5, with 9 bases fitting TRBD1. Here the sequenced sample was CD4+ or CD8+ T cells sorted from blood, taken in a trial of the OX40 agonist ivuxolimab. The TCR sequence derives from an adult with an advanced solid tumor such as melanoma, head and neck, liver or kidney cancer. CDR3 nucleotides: TGTGCCTGGGAACAGGGGGCTGGGGTACAGTACTTC. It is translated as CAWEQGAGVQYF.